A single sample gave rise to the 17 T cell receptor beta chains below, sequenced in a study of T cell responses to AZD1222 COVID-19 vaccine. Libraries were prepared by immunoSEQ multiplex PCR; TCRdb keeps only in-frame clonotypes and omits some of them. In the table there are about 130,000 clones, 70% to 90% of which are singletons. This material consisted of peripheral blood, taken on day 0 of AZD1222 vaccination. These receptors were obtained from an adult in good health.

J is TRBJ1-3 and V is TRBV7-3; D remains unclear. V was cut by 5 bases and J by 6 bases, with 20 bases left in between. CDR3 length: 16 amino acids. CDR1 and CDR2 (germline): SGHTA, FQGTGA. The CDR3 spells CASSPPPALRQNTIYF. CDR3 DNA: TGTGCCAGCAGCCCCCCTCCGGCGCTAAGACAAAACACCATATATTTT. The full variable domain, rest sourced from reference TRBV7-3 and TRBJ1-3, is GAGVSQTPSNKVTEKGKYVELRCDPISGHTALYWYRQSLGQGPEFLIYFQGTGAADDSGLPNDRFFAVRPEGSVSTLKIQRTERGDSAVYLCASSPPPALRQNTIYFGEGSWLTVV.

This clone has a handful of counts. Different DNA sequences within this sample yield the same CDR3. The V gene is TRBV4-1, the J gene TRBJ1-4; D remains unclear. Trimming left V 1 base short and J 0 bases short, with 0 bases between. CDR1 is MGHRA and CDR2 is YSYEKL in the germline V gene. This CDR3 has 13 amino acids. CDR3 nucleotide sequence: TGCGCCAGCAGCCAAGCAACTAATGAAAAACTGTTTTTT. It codes for CASSQATNEKLFF.

The chain carries TRBV7-9 and TRBJ2-6; no clear D gene. The germline V gene encodes CDR1 SEHNR and CDR2 FQNEAQ (reference sequence). V lost 6 bases to trimming and J lost 3 bases, with 9 bases between them. The CDR3 sequence is 14 residues long. The CDR3 DNA sequence: TGTGCCAGCAGGGTGGGGTTTGGGGCCAACGTCCTGACTTTC. This sequence encodes CASRVGFGANVLTF.

CDR3 region: CASSWDRGPVGYTF. In DNA, the CDR3 is TGTGCCAGCAGCTGGGACAGGGGGCCGGTTGGCTACACCTTC. The chain is built from TRBV7-2 and TRBJ1-2, with 12 bases lining up with TRBD1. Germline V lookup: CDR1 SGHTA, CDR2 FQGNSA. The CDR3 extends over 14 amino acids. V shed 4 bases, J shed 7 bases, and the junction held 4 bases outside the gene matches.

Worth noting for this clone: Mismatch with germline at one junction end may stem from a read error. The chain combines TRBV7-2 with TRBJ2-5, with D perhaps assigned TRBD1 or TRBD2 (7 bases each). Germline V gene lookup returns CDR1 SGHTA and CDR2 FQGNSA. The CDR3 spans 14 residues. The CDR3 loop is CASSQGGAQGTQYF. The CDR3 DNA reads as TGTGCCAGCAGCCAGGGGGGGGCCCAAGGGACCCAGTACTTC.

V is TRBV9 and J is TRBJ2-3; D is undetermined. Between the trimmed V and J ends, which lost 0 bases and 7 bases, there was a span of 6 bases. This CDR3 is built from 12 residues. Germline CDR1 and CDR2: SGDLS and YYNGEE. CDR3 sequence (DNA): TGTGCCAGCAGCGTAGAAGGACATACGCAGTATTTT. Encoded protein: CASSVEGHTQYF.

The DNA of the CDR3 is TGCGCCAGCAGGGGGGTACAGGGCACAGATACGCAGTATTTT. Translation gives CASRGVQGTDTQYF. The V call is TRBV5-1, the J call TRBJ2-3; D assignment may be TRBD1 or TRBD2 (5 bases each). V shed 5 bases and J shed 1 base, with 11 bases lying between them. CDR1 SGHRS and CDR2 YFSETQ come from the germline V gene. The CDR3 sequence is 14 residues long.

This clone showed up just once. This rearrangement joins TRBV6-1 to TRBJ1-2; 8 positions agree with TRBD1. The CDR3 has 15 amino acids. V lost 1 base to trimming and J lost 7 bases; unmatched junction nucleotides: 8. Germline CDR1 MNHNS, CDR2 SASEGT. The CDR3 coding sequence is TGTGCCAGCAGTGAAGACGGGACAGGAGCCGGTGGCTACACCTTC. Protein sequence: CASSEDGTGAGGYTF.

CDR3 residues: CASSFAGYDEKLFF. DNA for the CDR3: TGTGCCAGCAGTTTTGCTGGGTATGATGAAAAACTGTTTTTT. The V and J genes are TRBV27 and TRBJ1-4; D gene uncertain. The CDR3 length is 14 residues. V dropped 3 bases and J dropped 6 bases, with 11 bases sitting between them. Germline V gene data show CDR1 as MNHEY and CDR2 as SMNVEV (reference sequence). Full variable domain (rest looked up from reference TRBV27 and TRBJ1-4): EAQVTQNPRYLITVTGKKLTVTCSQNMNHEYMSWYRQDPGLGLRQIYYSMNVEVTDKGDVPEGYKVSRKEKRNFPLILESPSPNQTSLYFCASSFAGYDEKLFFGSGTQLSVL.

The chain has TRBV7-2 and TRBJ2-7; TRBD2 matches at 16 bases. Germline V gene data show CDR1 as SGHTA and CDR2 as FQGNSA. The CDR3 loop spans 18 amino acids. V shed 1 base, J shed 4 bases, and the junction held 7 bases outside the gene matches. The CDR3 sequence: CASSLVGGTSGRAYEQYF. The CDR3 bases are TGTGCCAGCAGCTTAGTGGGAGGGACTAGCGGGAGGGCATACGAGCAGTACTTC. The complete variable domain, with remaining parts taken from reference TRBV7-2 and TRBJ2-7, reads GAGVSQSPSNKVTEKGKDVELRCDPISGHTALYWYRQSLGQGLEFLIYFQGNSAPDKSGLPSDRFSAERTGGSVSTLTIQRTQQEDSAVYLCASSLVGGTSGRAYEQYFGPGTRLTVT.

This chain joins TRBV3-1 (or the pseudogene TRBV3-2) and TRBJ1-3; D might be TRBD1 (6 bases). Germline V gives CDR1 LGHDT, CDR2 YNNKEL (reference sequence). CDR3 length: 16 amino acids. The V gene lost 2 bases and the J gene lost 4 bases, with 15 bases spanning the gap. This CDR3 reads CASSQSGQGPGNTIYF. In nucleotides, the CDR3 is TGTGCCAGCAGCCAATCGGGCCAGGGGCCCGGAAACACCATATATTTT.

The chain joins TRBV28 to TRBJ1-4, with TRBD1 as a possible D gene (5 bases). The germline gives CDR1 MDHEN, CDR2 SYDVKM. The CDR3 runs 15 residues. The V end was cut by 4 bases, the J end by 6 bases, with 15 bases between. CDR3 DNA: TGTGCCAGCAGTTCACCGGGGAGGGGCGATGAAAAACTGTTTTTT. Translated, it gives CASSSPGRGDEKLFF.

The gene calls are TRBV10-2 and TRBJ2-7; 7 bases agree with TRBD1. CDR3 length: 13 residues. J was trimmed by 7 bases and V by 5 bases; bases with no gene match: 8. Germline V gives CDR1 WSHSY, CDR2 SAAADI. The CDR3 loop is CASSKGALGEQYF. CDR3 nucleotide sequence: TGCGCCAGCAGTAAGGGGGCGTTGGGGGAGCAGTACTTC.

This sequence joins TRBV9 and TRBJ2-1; D uncertain. Germline CDR1 is SGDLS and CDR2 is YYNGEE. The V gene lost 0 bases and the J gene lost 6 bases, with 4 bases spanning the gap. The CDR3 extends over 12 amino acids. CDR3 bases: TGTGCCAGCAGCGTAGAATTCAATGAGCAGTTCTTC. Its protein is CASSVEFNEQFF.

The chain recombines TRBV30 with TRBJ1-4, with 7 bases that match TRBD1. This CDR3 is 11 amino acids long. J was trimmed by 11 bases and V by 3 bases; bases with no gene match: 3. Germline CDR1 reads GTSNPN; CDR2 reads SVGIG (reference sequence). CDR3 amino acids: CAWRGTAKLFF. CDR3 in DNA: TGTGCCTGGAGAGGGACAGCGAAACTGTTTTTT.

The gene calls are TRBV7-9 and TRBJ1-4, with D uncertain. CDR3 length: 16 residues. Trimming took 5 bases from V and 0 from J, leaving 13 bases between them. Germline V gives CDR1 SEHNR, CDR2 FQNEAQ (reference sequence). The CDR3 sequence is CASSLWSVTTNEKLFF. The CDR3 coding sequence is TGTGCCAGCAGCCTCTGGTCAGTGACAACTAATGAAAAACTGTTTTTT.

V and J are TRBV27 and TRBJ1-2; 7 bases align to TRBD1. Germline CDR1 and CDR2: MNHEY and SMNVEV (reference sequence). After removal of 3 bases from V and 9 bases from J, the junction contained 10 bases not matched to a gene. This CDR3 spans 14 amino acids. The CDR3, as DNA: TGTGCCAGCAGTTTCCAGGGACAGACCCATCGCTACACCTTC. Its translation is CASSFQGQTHRYTF.